This TCR beta chain comes out of a study of blood T cell repertoires in COVID-19. Study details: Some COVID-19 samples were acute and others convalescent; all came from the United States, Italy and Spain.

Germline-derived CDR1 and CDR2 are SEHNR and FQNEAQ (reference sequence). The CDR3 has 15 residues. Trimming stripped 1 base from V and 5 bases from J, with 14 bases between. As processed by the authors: Estimates of nucleated cell counts were drawn from the amplification of reference gene primers. Assay: immunoSEQ multiplex PCR; the TCRdb copy retains only in-frame clones and omits some. D and trimming come from the DNA, and the V and J calls and clone size come from that table. Of approximately 98,000 clones in the sample, less than 75% were seen once. The source of this sequence is a woman between 35 and 50 years old with acute or convalescent COVID-19. The rearrangement joins TRBV7-9 to TRBJ1-1, with D maybe TRBD1 (6 bases). The sample comprised peripheral blood. CDR3 nucleotides: TGTGCCAGCAGCTTAGATATGGGGGCTAAGACTGAAGCTTTCTTT. This translates into CASSLDMGAKTEAFF.